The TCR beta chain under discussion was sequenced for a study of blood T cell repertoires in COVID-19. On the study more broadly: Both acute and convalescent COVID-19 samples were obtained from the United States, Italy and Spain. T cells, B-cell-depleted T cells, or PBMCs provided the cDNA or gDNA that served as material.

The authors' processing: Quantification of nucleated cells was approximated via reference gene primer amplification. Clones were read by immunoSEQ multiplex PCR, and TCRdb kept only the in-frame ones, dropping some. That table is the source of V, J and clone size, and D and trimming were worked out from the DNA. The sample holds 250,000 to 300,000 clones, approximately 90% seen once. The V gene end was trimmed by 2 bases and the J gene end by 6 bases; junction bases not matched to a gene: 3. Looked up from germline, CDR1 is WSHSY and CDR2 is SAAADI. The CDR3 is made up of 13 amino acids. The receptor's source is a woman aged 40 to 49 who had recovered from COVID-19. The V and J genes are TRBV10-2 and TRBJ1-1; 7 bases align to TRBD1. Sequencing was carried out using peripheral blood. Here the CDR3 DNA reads TGCGCCAGCAGTGAGAGGGGGCGCCCTGAAGCTTTCTTT. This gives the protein CASSERGRPEAFF.